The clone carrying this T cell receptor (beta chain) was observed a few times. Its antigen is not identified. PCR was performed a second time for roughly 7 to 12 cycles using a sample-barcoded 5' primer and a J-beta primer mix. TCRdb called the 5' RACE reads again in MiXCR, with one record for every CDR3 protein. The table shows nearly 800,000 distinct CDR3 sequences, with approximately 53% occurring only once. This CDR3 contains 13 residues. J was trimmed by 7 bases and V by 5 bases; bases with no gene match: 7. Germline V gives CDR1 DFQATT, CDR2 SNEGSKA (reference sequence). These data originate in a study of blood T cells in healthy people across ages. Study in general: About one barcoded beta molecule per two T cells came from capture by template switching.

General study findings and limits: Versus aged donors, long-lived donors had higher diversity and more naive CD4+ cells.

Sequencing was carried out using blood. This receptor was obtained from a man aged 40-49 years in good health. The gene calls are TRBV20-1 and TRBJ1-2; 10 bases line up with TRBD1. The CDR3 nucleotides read TGCAGTGCTCCGACAGGGGGCGAAGTTGGCTACACCTTC. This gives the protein CSAPTGGEVGYTF.